These 28 T cell receptor beta chains were sequenced from one sample in a study of blood T cell repertoires in COVID-19. Profiling relied on immunoSEQ multiplex PCR, and the TCRdb table lists in-frame clones only, not all of them. The table lists roughly 24,000 clones, just over 85% of them singletons. Sequenced sample: peripheral blood. The receptors shown here come from a woman aged 80 or older with acute or convalescent COVID-19.

The chain recombines TRBV27 with TRBJ2-7; TRBD1 aligns across 7 bases. This CDR3 is built from 16 residues. CDR1 is MNHEY and CDR2 is SMNVEV in the germline V gene (reference sequence). The V segment lost 4 bases and the J segment 2 bases; nucleotides outside the gene matches: 11. CDR3 DNA sequence: TGTGCCAGCAGTTACGGCCTTGGACAGGTGCCCTACGAGCAGTACTTC. Translating it yields CASSYGLGQVPYEQYF.

In this sample, this clone turned up a few times. V is TRBV19 and J is TRBJ2-1, with 11 bases matching TRBD2. Germline CDR1 and CDR2: LNHDA and SQIVND (reference sequence). V trimming: 4 bases; J trimming: 7 bases; junction bases outside the gene matches: 6. This CDR3 contains 15 residues. CDR3 in DNA: TGTGCCAGTAGTAAACTAGCGGGGGTAGTGAATGAGCAGTTCTTC. This gives the protein CASSKLAGVVNEQFF.

This clone has more than one count but fewer than ten. The V call is TRBV18, the J call TRBJ1-1; weak D call: TRBD1 (5 bases). This CDR3 spans 14 amino acids. Germline V CDR1 and CDR2: KGHSH, LQKENI. Trimming cost V 5 bases and J 1 base, with 11 bases left between them. The CDR3 is CASSEQDSNTEAFF. The CDR3 nucleotides are TGTGCCAGCTCAGAACAGGATTCGAACACTGAAGCTTTCTTT.

This clone has a handful of counts. The chain carries TRBV10-2 and TRBJ1-1; 7 bases align to TRBD1. This CDR3 comprises 13 residues. The ends lost 7 bases at V and 4 bases at J; junction bases unmatched: 6. Germline V gene sequence: CDR1 WSHSY, CDR2 SAAADI. The CDR3 sequence: CASNIAGGTEAFF. The DNA for the CDR3 is TGCGCCAGCAATATCGCAGGGGGCACTGAAGCTTTCTTT.

The chain carries TRBV6-5 and TRBJ2-1, with 7 bases aligning to TRBD2. The V gene end was trimmed by 0 bases and the J gene end by 0 bases; junction bases not matched to a gene: 2. The CDR3 runs 16 residues. Germline V gene sequence: CDR1 MNHEY, CDR2 SVGAGI. CDR3: CASSYSTSSSYNEQFF. DNA of the CDR3: TGTGCCAGCAGTTACTCGACTAGCAGCTCCTACAATGAGCAGTTCTTC.

This clone was detected a few times. This chain uses TRBV2 with TRBJ2-5, with D possibly being TRBD1 (5 bases). This CDR3 spans 15 amino acids. CDR1 is SNHLY and CDR2 is FYNNEI in the germline V gene. The ends were cut back, 5 bases at V and 5 bases at J, with 18 bases in the middle. CDR3 sequence reads: CASSLSTASGETQYF. As DNA, the CDR3 is TGTGCCAGCAGTCTTTCGACAGCGAGTGGGGAGACCCAGTACTTC.

This clone was picked up one time. CDR3 DNA: TGTGCCAGCAGCTTAGGAGCGGGATACACAGATACGCAGTATTTT. It yields the protein CASSLGAGYTDTQYF. The chain joins TRBV7-2 to TRBJ2-3; 7 bases are a match to TRBD2. CDR1 and CDR2 (germline): SGHTA, FQGNSA. J was trimmed by 2 bases and V by 1 base; bases with no gene match: 3. This CDR3 is built from 15 residues.

This clone was picked up one time. This chain connects TRBV7-2 to TRBJ1-6; D is possibly TRBD1 (5 bases). The CDR3 is 15 residues long. The V end was cut by 5 bases, the J end by 10 bases, with 18 bases between. CDR1 is SGHTA and CDR2 is FQGNSA in the germline V gene. The CDR3 sequence is CASSAAGGVGSPLHF. The CDR3, as DNA: TGTGCCAGCAGCGCCGCGGGAGGGGTAGGGTCACCCCTCCACTTT.

The chain couples TRBV7-5 to TRBJ1-5; the table's D call of TRBD1 was not tested on the DNA. TRBV7-5 is annotated as a pseudogene. CDR3 length: 15 residues. CDR3 bases: TGTGTCAGAAGCTTAGCCAAGGGACAGCATCAGCCCCAGCATTTT. Amino acid sequence: CVRSLAKGQHQPQHF.

J is TRBJ1-2 and V is TRBV18; 7 bases line up with TRBD1. The length of the CDR3 is 16 residues. Germline CDR1 and CDR2: KGHSH and LQKENI. The ends lost 6 bases at V and 8 bases at J; junction bases unmatched: 18. The CDR3 coding sequence is TGTGCCAGCTCGCCATCCCGGGACAGTCCGGCTCGGGGCTACACCTTC. The encoded protein is CASSPSRDSPARGYTF.

V is TRBV30 and J is TRBJ2-7; 7 nucleotides match TRBD2. CDR1 and CDR2 from the germline V gene are GTSNPN and SVGIG (reference sequence). There are 14 residues in the CDR3. V shed 4 bases and J 3 bases; nucleotides not matched to a gene: 9. The CDR3 DNA follows: TGTGCCTGGACCGGGGGAGGGGACCTCTACGAGCAGTACTTC. This gives the protein CAWTGGGDLYEQYF. The full variable domain, in which reference TRBV30 and TRBJ2-7 provide the parts outside the CDR3, is SQTIHQWPATLVQPVGSPLSLECTVEGTSNPNLYWYRQAAGRGLQLLFYSVGIGQISSEVPQNLSASRPQDRQFILSSKKLLLSDSGFYLCAWTGGGDLYEQYFGPGTRLTVT.

CDR3: CASSLAPSRYTGELFF. CDR3 in DNA: TGTGCCAGCTCACTCGCCCCGTCTAGGTACACCGGGGAGCTGTTTTTT. V and J are TRBV18 and TRBJ2-2; D is unclear. Per germline, CDR1 KGHSH and CDR2 LQKENI. Trimming pared 4 bases from V and 3 bases from J, leaving 15 bases between. The CDR3 totals 16 residues.

This sequence joins TRBV6-2 or TRBV6-3 and TRBJ2-3, with 7 bases lining up with TRBD2. V gave up 6 bases and J gave up 2 bases; unmatched junction bases: 8. Germline V gene sequence: CDR1 MNHEY, CDR2 SVGEGT. This CDR3 has 15 residues. The CDR3 bases are TGTGCCAGCAGCCAGCCGGGACTACCCACAGATACGCAGTATTTT. It encodes CASSQPGLPTDTQYF.

The chain has TRBV7-9 and TRBJ1-6; tentative D call: TRBD1 (5 bases). Trimming left V 5 bases short and J 11 bases short, with 10 bases between. Germline values: CDR1 SEHNR, CDR2 FQNEAQ (reference sequence). This CDR3 spans 12 amino acids. The DNA for the CDR3 is TGTGCCAGCAGCACACCAGGGACACCCCTCCACTTT. Amino acids: CASSTPGTPLHF.

This clone came up a few times. This sequence joins TRBV7-9 and TRBJ2-1, with a weak D call TRBD2 (5 bases). Germline V CDR1 and CDR2: SEHNR, FQNEAQ (reference sequence). CDR3 length: 16 residues. Trimming shortened V by 5 bases and J by 0 bases, and 14 bases separated the two germline ends. CDR3 protein: CASSQLTGFSYNEQFF. The CDR3 DNA reads TGTGCCAGCAGCCAATTAACGGGGTTCTCCTACAATGAGCAGTTCTTC.

This clone was picked up a small number of times. The V gene is TRBV5-4, the J gene TRBJ1-2, with a possible D match to TRBD1 (5 bases). The CDR3 has 13 amino acids. V lost 5 bases and J lost 4, with 12 bases in between. Germline CDR1 reads SGHNT; CDR2 reads YYREEE (reference sequence). CDR3 bases: TGTGCCAGCAGACTCGACAGTTCCTATGGCTACACCTTC. This encodes CASRLDSSYGYTF.

The V and J genes are TRBV7-2 and TRBJ1-5; D remains unclear. CDR1 and CDR2 (germline): SGHTA, FQGNSA. V lost 4 bases to trimming and J lost 4 bases, with 14 bases between them. CDR3 size: 15 residues. CDR3 amino acids: CASSSSTGRNQPQHF. In nucleotides, the CDR3 is TGTGCCAGCAGCTCGAGTACGGGGAGGAATCAGCCCCAGCATTTT.

CDR3 region: CASSQRGSLPYNEQFF. The CDR3 DNA follows: TGCGCCAGCAGCCAAAGGGGATCCCTCCCCTACAATGAGCAGTTCTTC. V and J are TRBV4-3 and TRBJ2-1, with D possibly TRBD1 on 5 matching bases. V lost 2 bases, J lost 2 bases, and 13 bases lay in between. The germline V gene has CDR1 LGHNA and CDR2 YSLEER. The CDR3 runs 16 residues.

The chain is built from TRBV4-3 and TRBJ2-3; 9 bases map to TRBD1. J lost 4 bases, V lost 4 bases, and 6 bases had no gene match. The CDR3 extends over 15 amino acids. Germline lookup yields CDR1 LGHNA and CDR2 YSLEER. The CDR3: CASSRQTGGPDTQYF. Here the CDR3 DNA reads TGCGCCAGCAGCCGGCAGACAGGGGGACCAGATACGCAGTATTTT.

The V and J genes are TRBV30 and TRBJ2-7; TRBD1 agrees at 8 bases. Germline CDR1 reads GTSNPN; CDR2 reads SVGIG (reference sequence). This CDR3 region has 14 residues. V trimming: 2 bases; J trimming: 6 bases; junction bases outside the gene matches: 9. CDR3 region: CAWSLGQGRGEQYF. CDR3 DNA: TGTGCCTGGAGTCTTGGACAGGGAAGGGGCGAGCAGTACTTC.

The chain combines TRBV7-9 with TRBJ2-7; D possibly corresponds to TRBD2 (6 bases). From germline, CDR1 is SEHNR and CDR2 FQNEAQ (reference sequence). V was cut by 5 bases and J by 3 bases, with 8 bases left in between. CDR3 length: 12 amino acids. CDR3 nucleotides: TGTGCCAGCAGCATGGACTACTACGAGCAGTACTTC. This gives the protein CASSMDYYEQYF. Looking up the rest from reference TRBV7-9 and TRBJ2-7 gives the full variable domain: DTGVSQNPRHKITKRGQNVTFRCDPISEHNRLYWYRQTLGQGPEFLTYFQNEAQLEKSRLLSDRFSAERPKGSFSTLEIQRTEQGDSAMYLCASSMDYYEQYFGPGTRLTVT.

The chain employs TRBV7-2 and TRBJ2-2, with TRBD2 matching 11 bases. V lost 2 bases and J lost 9; bases outside the gene matches: 8. The CDR3 loop spans 16 amino acids. CDR1 is SGHTA and CDR2 is FQGNSA in the germline V gene. CDR3 protein: CASSLTLLAGGRELFF. The CDR3 bases are TGTGCCAGCAGCTTAACTCTTCTAGCGGGGGGTAGGGAGCTGTTTTTT.

This rearrangement joins TRBV6-5 to TRBJ2-1, with D hard to call. CDR1 and CDR2 (germline): MNHEY, SVGAGI. Between the trimmed V and J ends, which lost 5 bases and 10 bases, there was a span of 9 bases. This CDR3 region has 11 residues. CDR3 region: CASSLLGEQFF. CDR3 coding DNA: TGTGCCAGCAGTCTACTCGGGGAGCAGTTCTTC.

The V and J genes are TRBV5-1 and TRBJ1-3; a possible D gene is TRBD1 (5 bases). Per germline, CDR1 SGHRS and CDR2 YFSETQ. The ends were cut back, 0 bases at V and 1 base at J, with 11 bases in the middle. The CDR3 length is 16 residues. CDR3 nucleotide sequence: TGCGCCAGCAGCTTGGGAACTTCAGGGTCTGGAAACACCATATATTTT. This gives the protein CASSLGTSGSGNTIYF. The whole variable domain, filled in from reference TRBV5-1 and TRBJ1-3, reads KAGVTQTPRYLIKTRGQQVTLSCSPISGHRSVSWYQQTPGQGLQFLFEYFSETQRNKGNFPGRFSGRQFSNSRSEMNVSTLELGDSALYLCASSLGTSGSGNTIYFGEGSWLTVV.

There are a few counts of this clone. This sequence joins TRBV5-6 and TRBJ1-2; no clear D gene. The germline V and J ends were trimmed by 5 bases and 1 base, with 15 bases remaining between them. This CDR3 region has 15 residues. Germline V CDR1 and CDR2: SGHDT, YYEEEE. CDR3: CASRQRGAVNYGYTF. The CDR3 DNA reads TGTGCCAGCAGACAACGCGGTGCGGTTAACTATGGCTACACCTTC.

This rearrangement joins TRBV2 to TRBJ2-7, with 7 bases lining up with TRBD1. J lost 5 bases, V lost 6 bases, and 13 bases had no gene match. The CDR3 runs to 15 residues. CDR1 and CDR2 (germline): SNHLY, FYNNEI. CDR3 sequence reads: CASSELTGVSDEQYF. The CDR3, as DNA: TGTGCCAGCAGCGAGCTAACAGGGGTCTCGGACGAGCAGTACTTC.

The V and J genes are TRBV7-2 and TRBJ2-3; 8 bases align to TRBD2. The CDR3 has 18 amino acids. Germline CDR1 is SGHTA and CDR2 is FQGNSA. The ends lost 5 bases at V and 7 bases at J; junction bases unmatched: 20. DNA of the CDR3: TGTGCCAGCAGCCCACTCCCCCGGCTAGCGGGCGGTGGAAATACGCAGTATTTT. It is translated as CASSPLPRLAGGGNTQYF.

This chain links TRBV18 with TRBJ2-2, with 7 positions matching TRBD1. Germline CDR1 and CDR2: KGHSH and LQKENI. V shed 5 bases and J 2 bases; nucleotides not matched to a gene: 8. The length of the CDR3 is 16 residues. The CDR3 nucleotides are TGTGCCAGCTCAAATCTACAGGGGTCAAACACCGGGGAGCTGTTTTTT. Translating it yields CASSNLQGSNTGELFF.